Reported below is one TCR beta chain. The antigen is unknown. The repertoire was sequenced with immunoSEQ multiplex PCR; TCRdb's copy has only in-frame clones and lacks some. This sample has around 45,000 clones; 85% to 90% occur once, and the top ten carry roughly 15%. This sample was taken from a study of PD-L1 blockade in urothelial cancer. Across the whole study: Male sex and bladder-origin urothelial cancer were recorded for twenty-five of 29 patients.

Findings and caveats of the study: Durable-benefit patients had greater expansion of tumor-associated blood clones at 3 weeks. A below-median TCR clonality in blood before treatment predicted better survival.

CDR1 LNHNV and CDR2 YYDKDF come from the germline V gene (reference sequence). V was cut by 5 bases and J by 2 bases, with 12 bases left in between. This CDR3 has 15 residues. The gene calls are TRBV15 and TRBJ2-2; D is uncertain. The input for sequencing was PBMCs, taken around atezolizumab (anti-PD-L1) treatment. This TCR was recovered from a woman in her sixties with urothelial cancer. The CDR3 here is CATSRVQRNTGELFF. CDR3 nucleotides: TGTGCCACCAGCCGAGTCCAGCGTAACACCGGGGAGCTGTTTTTT.